Sequencing of this T cell receptor (beta chain) was carried out in a study of CD8+CD57+ T cells in acquired aplastic anemia. The overall study: Sorting CD4+ and CD8+ cells gave DNA averaging roughly 3.5 ug. There were roughly 9.8 million reads, on average, for CD4+ cells from healthy donors.

Genomic DNA templated the TCR beta VDJ and CDR3 profiling. MiXCR, applied by TCRdb to the reads, yields one record per CDR3 protein. The table includes 180,000 or so distinct CDR3 sequences, about half detected once. Study-wide points: There were roughly 28 CD8+ CDR3 sequences that occurred in both patients and controls. The CD8+ Simpson's diversity of patients and controls was not significantly different.

This clonotype came up many times. Antigen: not known. Losses at the gene ends were 6 bases for V and 5 bases for J; bases not matched to a gene: 14. CDR1 and CDR2 (germline): LNHDA, SQIVND (reference sequence). CDR3 length: 17 amino acids. This rearrangement joins TRBV19 to TRBJ2-7; TRBD2 matches 12 bases. Sequencing was done on a sample of sorted CD4+, CD8+, or CD8+CD57+ T cells (not recorded which) from PBMCs. The clonotype originates from a human donor in good health. The CDR3 loop is CASRSQGMGLAGHEQYF. DNA of the CDR3: TGTGCCAGTAGGAGCCAAGGGATGGGACTAGCGGGCCACGAGCAGTACTTC.